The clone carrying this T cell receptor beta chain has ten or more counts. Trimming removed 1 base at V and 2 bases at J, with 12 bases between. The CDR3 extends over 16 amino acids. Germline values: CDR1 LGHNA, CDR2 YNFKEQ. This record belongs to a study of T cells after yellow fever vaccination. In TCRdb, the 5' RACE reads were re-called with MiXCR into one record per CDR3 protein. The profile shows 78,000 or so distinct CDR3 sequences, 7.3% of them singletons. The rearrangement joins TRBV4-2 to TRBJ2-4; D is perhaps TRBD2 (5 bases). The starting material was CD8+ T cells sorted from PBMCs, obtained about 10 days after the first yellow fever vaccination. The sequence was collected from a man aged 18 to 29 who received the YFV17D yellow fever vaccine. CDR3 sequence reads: CASSQAPGFTKNIQYF. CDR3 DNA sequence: TGTGCCAGCAGCCAAGCTCCGGGGTTCACCAAAAACATTCAGTACTTC.